These 12 T cell receptor beta chains originate from one sample sequenced in a study of T cell repertoires in cytomegalovirus infection (dated by TCRdb to about 2019). The sample was run on an Illumina HiSeq 1500. TCRdb applied fastp at Q25 and MiXCR to the public reads, then kept only in-frame beta chains. CDR3 protein sequences are deduplicated, and each keeps its most common genes and DNA. This sample lists 150,000 to 200,000 distinct CDR3 sequences; under 15% were detected once. The ten most abundant clones make up 25% to 30% of the sample. The material sequenced was PBMCs. These receptors came from a human donor in good health (CMV status not recorded). Some clones in this sample may be carry-over from other donors' samples.

Only a few counts were recorded for this clonotype. The V call is TRBV6-2 or TRBV6-3, the J call TRBJ2-1; TRBD2 agrees at 10 bases. Trimming removed 2 bases from V and 3 bases from J; junction bases left unmatched: 1. There are 15 residues in the CDR3. Germline lookup yields CDR1 MNHEY and CDR2 SVGEGT. CDR3 nucleotide sequence: TGTGCCAGCAGTTACGGACTAGCGGACTACAATGAGCAGTTCTTC. This encodes CASSYGLADYNEQFF.

A remark on this clonotype: At one end the junction does not follow the germline gene, possibly because of a read error. V gene TRBV20-1 combines with J gene TRBJ2-1; the D is unclear. The CDR3 totals 12 residues. The germline gives CDR1 DFQATT, CDR2 SNEGSKA (reference sequence). The CDR3 DNA sequence: TGCAGTGCTCGAGAAGAGTGGAATGAGCAGTTCTTC. Translation gives CSAREEWNEQFF.

This clonotype was counted only a few times. The V gene is TRBV19, the J gene TRBJ2-7, with D possibly TRBD1 on 6 matching bases. This CDR3 has 12 residues. Trimming removed 7 bases from V and 0 bases from J, with 7 bases in between. Germline values: CDR1 LNHDA, CDR2 SQIVND (reference sequence). The CDR3 loop is CASNRDSYEQYF. The CDR3 DNA reads TGTGCCAGTAACAGGGACTCCTACGAGCAGTACTTC.

The chain uses TRBV12-3 or TRBV12-4 and TRBJ2-7; D is possibly TRBD1 or TRBD2 (5 bases each). V was trimmed by 3 bases and J by 5 bases, leaving 23 bases between them. CDR3 length: 17 residues. The CDR3 spells CASSFIGWGISGDEQYF. As DNA, the CDR3 is TGTGCCAGCAGTTTCATTGGGTGGGGGATATCTGGTGACGAGCAGTACTTC.

Concerning this clonotype itself: A read error is possible here, since a much larger clone lies one base away. The chain has TRBV7-2 and TRBJ2-7; 8 nucleotides match TRBD1. The CDR3 consists of 14 residues. Germline V CDR1 and CDR2: SGHTA, FQGNSA. CDR3 in DNA: TGTGCCAGCCGCTTCGTACAGGGGGCCTACGAGCAGTACTTC. It encodes CASRFVQGAYEQYF.

The V and J genes are TRBV20-1 and TRBJ1-2; tentatively, D is TRBD1 (5 bases). The CDR3 has 15 amino acids. V lost 4 bases, J lost 7 bases, and 22 bases lay in between. CDR1 is DFQATT, CDR2 SNEGSKA, per germline (reference sequence). The CDR3: CSAIKDSAAGGGYTF. CDR3 coding DNA: TGCAGTGCTATAAAAGACAGTGCTGCTGGGGGTGGCTACACCTTC.

This clonotype was seen repeatedly, ten times or more. V and J are TRBV7-2 and TRBJ1-1; D is ambiguous. V lost 5 bases and J 0 bases, leaving 13 bases between the germline ends. This CDR3 comprises 15 residues. Germline V gene data show CDR1 as SGHTA and CDR2 as FQGNSA. The CDR3 loop is CASSQAAVLNTEAFF. CDR3 sequence (DNA): TGTGCCAGCAGCCAAGCCGCAGTTTTGAACACTGAAGCTTTCTTT.

V gene TRBV29-1 combines with J gene TRBJ1-2; 7 nucleotides align to TRBD1. The CDR3 has 14 residues. The V segment lost 2 bases and the J segment 3 bases; nucleotides outside the gene matches: 6. In germline, CDR1 is SQVTM, CDR2 ANQGSEA. The DNA of the CDR3 is TGCAGCGTTGAACGTAACAGGGGTGACTATGGCTACACCTTC. It translates to CSVERNRGDYGYTF.

This clonotype was seen at least ten times. The CDR3 is CASRSIQGGYGYTF. DNA of the CDR3: TGTGCCAGCAGATCGATACAGGGTGGCTATGGCTACACCTTC. The chain recombines TRBV28 with TRBJ1-2, with D tentatively TRBD1 (6 bases). The V end lost 6 bases, the J end lost 4 bases, and 15 bases lay between the germline ends. The CDR3 covers 14 residues. Germline CDR1 is MDHEN and CDR2 is SYDVKM.

The genes are TRBV25-1 and TRBJ2-3; D remains unclear. This CDR3 region has 12 residues. CDR1 and CDR2 (germline): MGHDK, SYGVNS. The ends were cut back, 2 bases at V and 9 bases at J, with 9 bases in the middle. CDR3: CASSEGPRTQYF. CDR3 in DNA: TGTGCCAGCAGTGAAGGGCCGCGCACGCAGTATTTT. The whole variable domain, filled in from reference TRBV25-1 and TRBJ2-3, reads EADIYQTPRYLVIGTGKKITLECSQTMGHDKMYWYQQDPGMELHLIHYSYGVNSTEKGDLSSESTVSRIRTEHFPLTLESARPSHTSQYLCASSEGPRTQYFGPGTRLTVL.

This clonotype was recorded many times. The chain uses TRBV6-5 and TRBJ2-3; D may be TRBD1 or TRBD2 (6 bases each). Germline CDR1 MNHEY, CDR2 SVGAGI. The CDR3 sequence is 14 residues long. With 2 bases removed from V and 1 base from J, the gap between germline ends came to 7 bases. CDR3 sequence: CASSYGGRTDTQYF. The CDR3 DNA sequence: TGTGCCAGCAGTTACGGGGGGCGCACAGATACGCAGTATTTT.

This clonotype was recorded at least ten times. The V call is TRBV19, the J call TRBJ1-1; D gene uncertain. The CDR3 has 14 residues. Germline V CDR1 and CDR2: LNHDA, SQIVND (reference sequence). V was trimmed by 2 bases and J by 1 base, leaving 8 bases between them. The CDR3 protein is CASSIPGTNTEAFF. The CDR3 nucleotides are TGTGCCAGTAGTATACCCGGAACGAACACTGAAGCTTTCTTT.